The sequence of this T cell receptor (beta chain) was determined in a study of T cells after yellow fever vaccination (dated by TCRdb to about 2019). Describing the broader study: The SMART-Seq v4 Ultra Low Input RNA kit was used to prepare libraries from fractions with low cell numbers. Bulk PBMC replicates and cell subsets were isolated from blood drawn at multiple timepoints before and after both primary and secondary immunization. Two healthy male donors made up the cohort, one aged 18 to 29 years and the other aged 30 to 40 years. Bulk TCR alpha and beta repertoires were sequenced longitudinally to track T-cell clones before and after primary and booster YFV17D yellow fever vaccination. What the authors observed across the whole study: The study included only a couple of donors, which limits how far the findings can be generalized. FACS-sorted repertoires could contain abundant contaminating clonotypes from the bulk population, so computational filtering was required. Compared with the primary T-cell response, the secondary T-cell response was weaker but faster, peaking on day 5 rather than day 15. A small fraction of clonotypes showed up in both the CD4 and CD8 compartments, probably as a result of convergent recombination. Most clones expanded after primary vaccination (roughly 96% of CD4 and approximately 86% of CD8) were re-detected after the booster, suggesting that broad memory maintenance occurred.

For this clonotype: Its antigen is unknown. Germline and junction disagree at one end, which may indicate a read error.

CDR1 is given as SGHVS and CDR2 as FNYEAQ, both from the germline V gene. The CDR3 spans 15 residues, from the cysteine through the phenylalanine. Of the read, only the CDR3 DNA is kept; its 45 bases are in frame from base 1. In light of the paper, this sample's treatment or condition label describes: live attenuated yellow fever vaccine strain. At every blood-draw timepoint, two biological replicates of bulk PBMCs were collected. PBMCs were isolated from peripheral blood using a standard Ficoll-Paque protocol. TriZol was used to extract RNA from bulk PBMCs, from CD4 and CD8 fractions, and from dextramer-positive and dextramer-negative fractions. Synthesis of TCR cDNA relied on 5'RACE template switching, a step that introduced a universal primer site along with unique molecular identifiers. cDNA synthesis was primed from both the TCR alpha and TCR beta constant segments. Libraries were amplified in two PCR steps, with sample barcodes and sequencing adapters added in the second step. Sequencing of the libraries was done on either Illumina HiSeq 2500 (2x100 bp) or NovaSeq (2x150 bp). The original methods were these. Reads were demultiplexed and collapsed into UMI consensus sequences with MIGEC, and V(D)J alignment was performed with MiXCR. Vaccine-responding clonotypes were identified with edgeR using replicate PBMC samples, with FDR below 0.01 and a log2 fold change above 5 up to day 15 being required. CD4 or CD8 identity was assigned to each bulk clonotype according to whether the clonotype was present at higher abundance in the sequenced CD4 repertoire or the sequenced CD8 repertoire. TCRdb's own reprocessing of the public reads used fastp at Q25 and MiXCR and kept productive beta chains. When rows share a CDR3 protein, they turn into one entry using the most common DNA and genes. TCRdb, not the authors, supplied the V and J calls. Recorded for this sample are some 350,000 distinct CDR3 sequences; more than 5.5% of them occurred a single time. The ten most abundant clones make up about 15% of the sample.

This receptor was taken from a young man who received the YFV17D yellow fever vaccine. Here the chain combines TRBV7-6 and TRBJ2-1; TRBD2 aligns with 9 central bases. This specimen was PBMCs, taken 5 days after the yellow fever booster vaccination. The CDR3 protein: CAGSQGTSIWDEQFF. The DNA sequence is TGTGCCGGCAGCCAGGGGACTAGCATCTGGGATGAGCAGTTCTTC.